Below, 19 T cell receptor beta chains from the same sample are listed, as sequenced in a study of tumor and adjacent non-tumor tissue in lung cancer. The template was RNA from unsorted bulk tissue. The normal lung tissue was taken more than 3 cm from the tumor edge. Three rounds of nested PCR, following a modified ARM-PCR protocol, produced the TCRbeta library. TCRdb reprocessed the multiplex PCR reads with MiXCR, giving one entry per CDR3 protein. The table has 40,000 to 55,000 distinct CDR3 sequences, about 70% seen once. Material: distant non-tumor lung tissue. These receptors were taken from a woman in her sixties with non-small cell lung cancer.

The sample holds many counts of this clonotype. This chain's CDR3 is CASSRKVSLAGIFYEQYF. CDR3 DNA: TGCGCCAGCAGCCGGAAAGTTAGTCTAGCGGGGATTTTCTACGAGCAGTACTTC. The chain employs TRBV4-1 and TRBJ2-7, with 9 bases identical to TRBD2. The V and J ends lost 4 bases and 3 bases, in that order; junction bases with no gene match: 16. Germline CDR1 reads MGHRA; CDR2 reads YSYEKL. This CDR3 region has 18 residues.

The chain recombines TRBV29-1 with TRBJ1-2; D not certain. The CDR3 sequence is 13 residues long. V lost 4 bases, J lost 6 bases, and 15 bases lay in between. The germline CDR1 and CDR2 sequences are SQVTM and ANQGSEA. The CDR3 reads CSVVSNGNDGYTF. In DNA form, the CDR3 reads TGCAGCGTTGTCAGTAATGGGAACGATGGCTACACCTTC.

This clonotype was observed once. Without the conserved terminal phenylalanine or tryptophan, this CDR3 likely stems from a read error. V is TRBV6-5 and J is TRBJ2-3; D is unresolved. This CDR3 has 14 residues. CDR1 MNHEY and CDR2 SVGAGI come from the germline V gene. CDR3 bases: TGTGCCTGCAGTTACATGGCCAGCACAGATACGCAGTATTTG. Protein product: CACSYMASTDTQYL.

Concerning this clonotype: This may be a read error: a much more frequent sequence differs by one nucleotide. The chain combines TRBV5-8 with TRBJ2-5, with D perhaps TRBD2 (5 bases). The germline CDR1 and CDR2 sequences are SGHTS and YDEGEE. The CDR3 is 14 residues long. CDR3 sequence reads: CASNLFPPGETQYF. CDR3 nucleotide sequence: TGTGCCAGCAACTTGTTTCCCCCGGGGGAGACCCAGTACTTC.

A word on this clonotype: One end of the junction does not line up with germline, which may come from a read error. The J gene is TRBJ1-5, the V gene TRBV20-1; possibly TRBD1 for D (5 bases). CDR3 length: 13 amino acids. Germline lookup yields CDR1 DFQATT and CDR2 SNEGSKA (reference sequence). For the CDR3, the DNA is TGCAGTGCTACTCAAGGGACCAATAAGCCCCAGCATTTT. This sequence encodes CSATQGTNKPQHF.

Comment on this clonotype: A clone one base away is much larger, so this may be a read error. The V gene is TRBV4-1, the J gene TRBJ2-7, with a weak D call TRBD1 (5 bases). CDR1 MGHRA and CDR2 YSYEKL come from the germline V gene. CDR3 size: 15 residues. The CDR3 sequence: CASSQAGHGSYERYF. The CDR3 DNA sequence: TGCGCCAGCAGCCAAGCAGGACATGGCTCCTACGAGCGGTACTTC.

Worth noting for this clonotype: A junction boundary mismatches the germline segment, possibly from a read error. The gene calls are TRBV6-2 or TRBV6-3 and TRBJ1-5; D not resolved. This CDR3 comprises 14 residues. Looked up from germline, CDR1 is MNHEY and CDR2 is SVGEGT. CDR3 protein: CASSLSSSGQHQHF. CDR3 coding DNA: TGTGCCAGCAGCCTCAGTTCTAGCGGTCAGCACCAGCATTTT.

In its sample, this clonotype was seen once. Relative to the germline gene, one junction end is altered; a read error may explain this. The chain joins TRBV11-3 to TRBJ2-7; no clear D. The CDR3 runs to 14 residues. In germline, CDR1 is SGHNT, CDR2 YENEEA. CDR3 nucleotides: TGTGCAAGCAGCTCAGATAAGGGAACCTACGAGCAGTACTTC. Translated, it gives CASSSDKGTYEQYF.

This clonotype has only a few counts. The rearrangement uses TRBV6-5 and TRBJ2-6; no firm D call. Germline V lookup: CDR1 MNHEY, CDR2 SVGAGI. CDR3 size: 16 residues. V was shortened by 0 bases and J by 0 bases, with 6 bases between the two germline ends. Here the CDR3 reads CASSYSMDSGANVLTF. CDR3 coding DNA: TGTGCCAGCAGTTACTCGATGGACTCTGGGGCCAACGTCCTGACTTTC.

In DNA form, the CDR3 reads TGTGCCAGTCGCTTAGATCCCTCATTGGTAACTGAAGCTTTCTTT. This translates into CASRLDPSLVTEAFF. This chain links TRBV11-2 with TRBJ1-1; no firm D call. This CDR3 comprises 15 residues. Per the germline V gene, CDR1 is SGHAT and CDR2 is FQNNGV. Trimming left V 9 bases short and J 5 bases short, with 22 bases between. Complete variable domain (other parts from reference TRBV11-2 and TRBJ1-1): EAGVAQSPRYKIIEKRQSVAFWCNPISGHATLYWYQQILGQGPKLLIQFQNNGVVDDSQLPKDRFSAERLKGVDSTLKIQPAKLEDSAVYLCASRLDPSLVTEAFFGQGTRLTVV.

On this clonotype itself: Germline is not matched at one junction end, which may reflect a read error. The chain employs TRBV7-8 and TRBJ1-1; a possible D gene is TRBD1 (5 bases). Germline V gives CDR1 SGHVS, CDR2 FQNEAQ. This CDR3 has 18 amino acids. The CDR3 nucleotides are TGTCTCAGCAGCTCTAGTTGGGGAGGGGTGAAGGGTGTCTCTGAAGCCTTCTTT. Amino acids: CLSSSSWGGVKGVSEAFF. The whole variable domain, filled in from reference TRBV7-8 and TRBJ1-1, reads GAGVSQSPRYKVAKRGQDVALRCDPISGHVSLFWYQQALGQGPEFLTYFQNEAQLDKSGLPSDRFFAERPEGSVSTLKIQRTQQEDSAVYLCLSSSSWGGVKGVSEAFFGQGTRLTVV.

This clonotype was detected many times. The rearrangement links TRBV4-3 to TRBJ1-2, with 10 positions matching TRBD1. The CDR3 extends over 15 amino acids. V shed 4 bases and J 4 bases; nucleotides not matched to a gene: 6. Germline V gene sequence: CDR1 LGHNA, CDR2 YSLEER. The chain's CDR3 is CASSPEGQGTYGYTF. The CDR3 DNA reads TGCGCCAGCAGCCCAGAGGGACAGGGGACCTATGGCTACACCTTC.

The chain couples TRBV12-3 or TRBV12-4 to TRBJ1-5; no firm D call. Trimming cost V 11 bases and J 4 bases, with 24 bases left between them. The CDR3 is 16 residues long. CDR3 DNA sequence: TGTGCCGGCATCCTGTCGGGGAGCGGGGATAATCAGCCCCAGCATTTT. It translates to CAGILSGSGDNQPQHF.

With regard to this clonotype: An end of the junction differs from the germline gene, which may be a read error. The V gene is TRBV6-2 or TRBV6-3, the J gene TRBJ1-2, with a weak D call TRBD1 (5 bases). The CDR3 spans 16 residues. Germline V lookup: CDR1 MNHEY, CDR2 SVGEGT. CDR3: CASIYSRDPSDYGYTF. Here the CDR3 DNA reads TGTGCCAGCATTTACTCGAGGGACCCATCCGACTATGGCTACACCTTC.

This clonotype is termed medium-sized. The V gene is TRBV11-2, the J gene TRBJ2-7; no reliable D call. The CDR3 is made up of 13 amino acids. Germline V gene lookup returns CDR1 SGHAT and CDR2 FQNNGV. V lost 6 bases and J lost 4, with 13 bases in between. CDR3 amino acids: CASSSLGLYEQYF. Written as DNA, the CDR3 is TGTGCCAGCAGTTCCCTCGGGCTATACGAGCAGTACTTC.

In its sample, this clonotype was seen many times. A much larger clone is a single base away; this may be a read error. V and J are TRBV11-3 and TRBJ1-1; D gene uncertain. The germline V gene has CDR1 SGHNT and CDR2 YENEEA. V dropped 5 bases and J dropped 6 bases, with 13 bases sitting between them. The CDR3 has 13 amino acids. CDR3 sequence reads: CASSVRNGPEAFF. The CDR3, as DNA: TGTGCCAGCAGCGTTCGGAACGGGCCTGAAGCTTTCTTT.

This chain joins TRBV12-3 or TRBV12-4 and TRBJ1-2; maybe TRBD1 (5 bases). This CDR3 comprises 12 residues. The CDR3 sequence is CTSSPGGKGYTF. The CDR3 DNA follows: TGTACGAGCAGCCCCGGGGGGAAAGGCTACACCTTC.

In its sample, this clonotype was seen a few times. V and J are TRBV6-6 and TRBJ2-7; tentative D call: TRBD2 (7 bases). V gave up 6 bases and J gave up 2 bases, with 17 bases separating them. The CDR3 has 15 residues. Germline V gene data show CDR1 as MNHNY and CDR2 as SVGAGI (reference sequence). The CDR3: CASRLTGGTPYEQYF. DNA for the CDR3: TGTGCCAGCAGATTAACGGGGGGCACGCCCTACGAGCAGTACTTC.

Points on this clonotype: This may arise from a read error, as a much more abundant clone is one base away. The chain uses TRBV28 and TRBJ1-5; D is ambiguous. The CDR3 is 15 residues long. CDR1 and CDR2 from the germline V gene are MDHEN and SYDVKM. Here the CDR3 reads CASSFNIARNQHQHF. In nucleotides, the CDR3 is TGTGCCAGCAGTTTCAACATAGCAAGGAATCAGCACCAGCATTTT.